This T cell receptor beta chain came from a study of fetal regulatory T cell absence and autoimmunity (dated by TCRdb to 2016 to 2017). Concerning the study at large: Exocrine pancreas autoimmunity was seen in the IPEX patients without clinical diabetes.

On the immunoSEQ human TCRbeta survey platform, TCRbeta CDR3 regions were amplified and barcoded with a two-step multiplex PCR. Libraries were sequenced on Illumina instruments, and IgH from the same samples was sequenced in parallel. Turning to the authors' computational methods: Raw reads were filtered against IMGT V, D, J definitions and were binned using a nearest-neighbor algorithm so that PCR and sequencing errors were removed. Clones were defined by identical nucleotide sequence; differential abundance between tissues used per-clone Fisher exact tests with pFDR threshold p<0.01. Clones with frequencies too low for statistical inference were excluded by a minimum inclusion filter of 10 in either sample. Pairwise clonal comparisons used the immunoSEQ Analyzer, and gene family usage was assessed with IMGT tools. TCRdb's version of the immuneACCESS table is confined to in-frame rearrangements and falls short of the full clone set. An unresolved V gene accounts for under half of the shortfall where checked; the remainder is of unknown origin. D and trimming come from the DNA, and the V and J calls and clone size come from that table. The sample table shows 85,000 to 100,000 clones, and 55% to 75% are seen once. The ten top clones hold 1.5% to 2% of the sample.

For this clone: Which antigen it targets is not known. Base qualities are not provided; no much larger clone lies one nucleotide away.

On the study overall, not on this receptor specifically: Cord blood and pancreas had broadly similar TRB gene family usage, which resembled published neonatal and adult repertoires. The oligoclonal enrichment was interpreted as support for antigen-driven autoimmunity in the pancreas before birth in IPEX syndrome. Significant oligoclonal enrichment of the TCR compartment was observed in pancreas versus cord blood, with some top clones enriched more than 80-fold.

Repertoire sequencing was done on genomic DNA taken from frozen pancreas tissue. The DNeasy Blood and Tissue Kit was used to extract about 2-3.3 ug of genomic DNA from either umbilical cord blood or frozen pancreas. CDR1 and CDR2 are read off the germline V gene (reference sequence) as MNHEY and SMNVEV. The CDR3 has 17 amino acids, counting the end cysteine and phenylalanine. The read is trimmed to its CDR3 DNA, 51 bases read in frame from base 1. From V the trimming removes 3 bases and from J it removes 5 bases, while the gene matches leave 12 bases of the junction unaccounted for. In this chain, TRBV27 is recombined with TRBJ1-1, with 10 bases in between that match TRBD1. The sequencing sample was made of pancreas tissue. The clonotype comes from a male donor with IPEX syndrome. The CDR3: CASSFPKRQGACTEAFF. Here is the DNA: TGTGCCAGCAGTTTTCCGAAAAGACAGGGGGCATGTACTGAAGCTTTCTTT.